The rows below give T cell receptor beta chains drawn from one sample of a study of PD-1 blockade in mismatch repair-deficient tumors. Only in-frame clones appear in the TCRdb table, and some are missing; sequencing was by immunoSEQ multiplex PCR. Of approximately 50,000 clones listed, more than 75% are singletons. The sample in question was peripheral blood, obtained 4 weeks after starting pembrolizumab. The receptor set was obtained from an adult with mismatch repair-deficient cancer. Each CDR3 is given with its conserved first and last residue. D genes are given only for firm matches. Some rows mark clone size as missing; the rest say once, few, many or name a class of expanded clone.

v_gene	d_gene	abundance	j_gene	CDR3nt	CDR3aa
TRBV19	NA	few	TRBJ1-4	TGTGCCAGTAGTATTGCAAGGTCAGTTGCGAATGAAAAACTGTTTTTT	CASSIARSVANEKLFF
TRBV5-8	NA	NA	TRBJ1-2	TGTGCCAGCACCCTGTCAGGGGACCTCCCCTATGGCTACACCTTC	CASTLSGDLPYGYTF
TRBV18	NA	NA	TRBJ2-5	TGTGCCAGCTCACCACGATTGGGGGGCGAGGAGACCCAGTACTTC	CASSPRLGGEETQYF
TRBV10-2	TRBD2	once	TRBJ2-3	TGCGCCAGCGGGGCTAGCGGGAATGCAGATACGCAGTATTTT	CASGASGNADTQYF
TRBV7-9	NA	NA	TRBJ2-7	TGTGCCAGCAGCTCCCCAGGCGAGCAGTACTTC	CASSSPGEQYF
TRBV14	NA	NA	TRBJ2-2	TGTGCCAGCGGGGCCCGAACGAACACCGGGGAGCTGTTTTTT	CASGARTNTGELFF
TRBV7-3	TRBD1	NA	TRBJ2-2	TGTGCCAGCAGCTCCTTGACAGGGCGGGCCGGGGAGCTGTTTTTT	CASSSLTGRAGELFF
TRBV5-4	NA	NA	TRBJ1-5	TGTGCCAGCAGCCTGGGGGGGCAGGCGGGCAATCAGCCCCAGCATTTT	CASSLGGQAGNQPQHF
TRBV18	NA	NA	TRBJ1-5	TGTGCCAGCTCACCACCGGGATTGGGCGCTCAGCCCCAGCATTTT	CASSPPGLGAQPQHF
TRBV28	NA	NA	TRBJ1-1	TGTGCCAGCGCAGGGTCTACAAGTAGGGACACTGAAGCTTTCTTT	CASAGSTSRDTEAFF
TRBV19	NA	NA	TRBJ1-1	TGTGCCAGTAGTATAGATGAGGGAACTGAAGCTTTCTTT	CASSIDEGTEAFF
TRBV30	NA	NA	TRBJ1-1	TGTGCCTGGAGTCGACAGACTAATGAAGCTTTCTTT	CAWSRQTNEAFF
TRBV7-8	NA	NA	TRBJ2-7	TGTGCCAGCAGCCTAGACGGGGTTTACGAGCAGTACTTC	CASSLDGVYEQYF
TRBV19	TRBD2	NA	TRBJ2-2	TGTGCCAGTACCCCGGCTAGCGGGAGGGCCGGCACCGGGGAGCTGTTTTTT	CASTPASGRAGTGELFF
TRBV7-6	NA	NA	TRBJ2-3	TGTGCCAGCAGCCCCCCCTACAGCGCCTATACGCAGTATTTT	CASSPPYSAYTQYF
TRBV7-9	TRBD1	NA	TRBJ1-5	TGTGCCAGCAGCTTCGCAGGGGGTCAGCCCCAGCATTTT	CASSFAGGQPQHF
TRBV19	TRBD2	NA	TRBJ2-3	TGTGCCAGTAGTATAGAGGCTAGCGGGAGAGGATATACGCAGTATTTT	CASSIEASGRGYTQYF
TRBV7-2	NA	few	TRBJ2-7	TGTGCCAGCAGCTTAGGTAGCCGACCCTACGAGCAGTACTTC	CASSLGSRPYEQYF
TRBV30	TRBD2	NA	TRBJ2-1	TGTGCCTGGAGCTTCGAGCTAGCGGATTACAATGAGCAGTTCTTC	CAWSFELADYNEQFF
TRBV19	NA	NA	TRBJ1-1	TGTGCCAGTAGTATAAGCACAGGAGCTGATGGCGGAACTTTCTTT	CASSISTGADGGTFF
TRBV5-4	TRBD2	NA	TRBJ2-1	TGTGCCAGCAGCTCCCGACGGACTAGCGGGAGATTTGAGCAGTTCTTC	CASSSRRTSGRFEQFF
TRBV7-9	NA	NA	TRBJ2-7	TGTGCCAGCAGCTCTGGGTCCCGCTCCTACGAGCAGTACTTC	CASSSGSRSYEQYF
TRBV4-1	TRBD2	NA	TRBJ2-1	TGCGCCAGCAGCCAACCGGGGGGCAATGAGCAGTTCTTC	CASSQPGGNEQFF
TRBV21-1	NA	few	TRBJ2-3	TGTGCCAGCAGCGGGGGCAGGGATAGGTATTTT	CASSGGRDRYF
TRBV7-9	NA	NA	TRBJ2-7	TGTGCCAGCAGCCCAGGACGGACCTCCTACGAGCAGTACTTC	CASSPGRTSYEQYF
TRBV2	TRBD2	NA	TRBJ2-5	TGTGCCAGCAGTTATACGACTAGCGGGAGCCGGGTTGAGTACTTC	CASSYTTSGSRVEYF
TRBV7-9	NA	NA	TRBJ2-5	TGTGCCAGCAGCTTATTCGGGAGCACAGAGACCCAGTACTTC	CASSLFGSTETQYF
TRBV19	TRBD2	NA	TRBJ2-5	TGTGCCAGTGGCCCGGGACTAGCGGGAGAGGAGACCCAGTACTTC	CASGPGLAGEETQYF
TRBV4-1	TRBD1	once	TRBJ2-7	TGCGCCAGCAGCCAAGCCGGGACAGGGTCCTACGAGCAGTACTTC	CASSQAGTGSYEQYF
TRBV28	NA	NA	TRBJ2-3	TGTGCCAGCAGTTTGTTTCAGTCGGGTGGGGCAGATACGCAGTATTTT	CASSLFQSGGADTQYF
TRBV11-2	NA	NA	TRBJ1-2	TGTGCCAGCAGATTCGCCTGGGCAACGCGGAATCGTGGCTACACCTTC	CASRFAWATRNRGYTF
TRBV12-5	NA	NA	TRBJ2-7	TGTGCTAGTGGTTTGGGCAGGGATAGCGAGCAGTACTTC	CASGLGRDSEQYF
TRBV18	NA	NA	TRBJ1-1	TGTGCCAGCTCACCGAATATTCCTGAAGCTTTCTTT	CASSPNIPEAFF
TRBV4-1	TRBD1	NA	TRBJ2-5	TGCGCCAGCAGCCACCCTGGGACAGAAGAGACCCAGTACTTC	CASSHPGTEETQYF
TRBV12-5	NA	NA	TRBJ1-1	TGTGCTAGTGGTTTCCAGGGATTGAACACTGAAGCTTTCTTT	CASGFQGLNTEAFF